Each of the 11 T cell receptor beta chains below was sequenced from the same sample in a study of T cells in women clearing cervical HPV infection. The method was immunoSEQ multiplex PCR; TCRdb's version includes in-frame clones alone and lacks a portion of them. In total, the table holds some 37,000 clones. Sequencing was performed on blood buffy coat. These receptors were taken from a woman between 18 and 75 years old with a cervical HPV16 infection that either progressed to CIN3+ or cleared (not recorded which).

About this clone: The sequence runs out 3 residues before the end of the CDR3; the remainder is reconstructed from the germline J gene. V and J are TRBV7-3 and TRBJ2-2, with 7 bases matching TRBD1. Germline trimming cut 5 bases from V and 8 bases from J; bases unmatched to any gene: 8. CDR3 length: 14 residues. Germline V gives CDR1 SGHTA, CDR2 FQGTGA. Partial CDR3 DNA: TGTGCCAGCAGCCCCAGACAGGGATCAGGGGAG. Amino acids: CASSPRQGSGE. The full CDR3 protein reads CASSPRQGSGELFF. The full variable domain, with the rest looked up from reference TRBV7-3 and TRBJ2-2, is GAGVSQTPSNKVTEKGKYVELRCDPISGHTALYWYRQSLGQGPEFLIYFQGTGAADDSGLPNDRFFAVRPEGSVSTLKIQRTERGDSAVYLCASSPRQGSGELFFGEGSRLTVL.

This CDR3 is CASSIGTGTGRDEQFF. CDR3 DNA (partial): TGCGCCAGCAGCATCGGAACAGGGACGGGGCGGGATGAG. The rearrangement links TRBV5-1 to TRBJ2-1; maybe TRBD1 (6 bases). The CDR3 goes on 3 residues after the read ends, and that part is filled in from the germline J gene. V lost 4 bases to trimming and J lost 8 bases, with 22 bases between them. Germline V lookup: CDR1 SGHRS, CDR2 YFSETQ. The CDR3 is 16 residues long.

Worth noting for this clone: The read halts 3 residues ahead of the CDR3 end, with the missing end drawn from the germline J gene. The rearrangement joins TRBV6-2 or TRBV6-3 to TRBJ1-2, with 7 bases fitting TRBD1. The CDR3 runs 12 residues. Germline V gives CDR1 MNHEY, CDR2 SVGEGT. The CDR3 DNA, read in part, is TGTGCCAGCACCCCGACAGGGACGGGC. Its protein is CASTPTGTG. The full CDR3 sequence reads CASTPTGTGYTF.

In regard to this clone: The read gets to within 3 residues of the CDR3 end, and the germline J gene fills in the rest. The rearrangement joins TRBV7-2 to TRBJ2-3; 7 nucleotides match TRBD2. CDR3 length: 13 amino acids. V trimming: 4 bases; J trimming: 6 bases; junction bases outside the gene matches: 4. Germline V gives CDR1 SGHTA, CDR2 FQGNSA. The CDR3 region is CASSSGREDTQYF. The CDR3 DNA, read in part, is TGTGCCAGCAGCTCCGGGCGGGAGGATACG.

Points on this clone: Coverage ceases 3 residues before the CDR3 finishes, and the germline J gene fills in the end. The sample carries other DNA sequences with the same CDR3. The V call is TRBV5-6, the J call TRBJ2-5; D may be TRBD2 (6 bases). Germline V gene lookup returns CDR1 SGHDT and CDR2 YYEEEE. Trimming took off 4 bases at V and 5 bases at J, with 18 bases between the two ends. This CDR3 has 15 amino acids. CDR3 sequence: CASSGARRGKETQYF. The part of the CDR3 DNA that was read is TGTGCCAGCAGCGGGGCCCGGCGGGGCAAGGAGACC.

Remarks on this clone: The CDR3 is cut off 3 residues early in the read; its end comes from the germline J gene. V and J are TRBV7-8 and TRBJ2-1; 8 bases match TRBD2. The CDR3 is 18 residues long. CDR1 is SGHVS and CDR2 is FQNEAQ in the germline V gene. The V gene end was trimmed by 4 bases and the J gene end by 4 bases; junction bases not matched to a gene: 15. The part of the CDR3 DNA that was read is TGTGCCAGCAGCTCCTCTCTCGTTCCGGGACTAGATTACAATGAG. This codes for CASSSSLVPGLDYNE. The whole CDR3 sequence reads CASSSSLVPGLDYNEQFF.

A note on this clone: The sequenced fragment ends 3 residues before the CDR3 boundary, so the rest is inferred from the germline J gene. This chain joins TRBV20-1 and TRBJ1-1; D call uncertain. Trimming pared 5 bases from V and 1 base from J, leaving 5 bases between. CDR3 length: 11 amino acids. CDR1 and CDR2 from the germline V gene are DFQATT and SNEGSKA (reference sequence). Incomplete CDR3 DNA: TGCAGTGCTCCAGAGAACACTGAA. Translation gives CSAPENTE. The complete CDR3 sequence is CSAPENTEAFF.

Details on this clone: The sequence runs out 3 residues before the end of the CDR3; the remainder is reconstructed from the germline J gene. The chain combines TRBV28 with TRBJ1-1, with a tentative D call TRBD1 (6 bases). Germline CDR1 reads MDHEN; CDR2 reads SYDVKM. Trimming removed 5 bases at V and 0 bases at J, with 16 bases between. CDR3 length equals 16 residues. The CDR3 region is CASSHTSTGLNTEAFF. The CDR3 DNA, read in part, is TGTGCCAGCAGTCATACATCCACAGGGCTGAACACTGAA.

A note on this clone: With the read ending 3 residues before the CDR3 end, the germline J gene is used to fill in that end. This rearrangement joins TRBV5-1 to TRBJ2-7; 9 positions match TRBD2. The CDR3 spans 13 residues. Losses at the gene ends were 5 bases for V and 5 bases for J; bases not matched to a gene: 5. CDR1 SGHRS and CDR2 YFSETQ come from the germline V gene. Incomplete CDR3 DNA: TGCGCCAGCAGGGATAGCGGGAGACACGAG. Translated, it gives CASRDSGRHE. From start to end, the CDR3 is CASRDSGRHEQYF. The entire variable domain, with the rest obtained from reference TRBV5-1 and TRBJ2-7, is as follows: KAGVTQTPRYLIKTRGQQVTLSCSPISGHRSVSWYQQTPGQGLQFLFEYFSETQRNKGNFPGRFSGRQFSNSRSEMNVSTLELGDSALYLCASRDSGRHEQYFGPGTRLTVT.

Turning to this clone: The read terminates 3 residues ahead of where the CDR3 ends, so the germline J gene completes it. The gene calls are TRBV7-9 and TRBJ1-1; 8 positions match TRBD1. CDR3 length: 13 amino acids. Germline lookup yields CDR1 SEHNR and CDR2 FQNEAQ (reference sequence). The V and J ends lost 5 bases and 3 bases, in that order; junction bases with no gene match: 2. The CDR3 reads CASSQQGDTEAFF. The covered CDR3 bases are TGTGCCAGCAGCCAACAGGGGGACACTGAA.

To note about this clone: The DNA ends 3 residues before the CDR3 does, and the rest of the CDR3 is filled in from the germline J gene. V usage is TRBV5-8 and J usage is TRBJ2-5; D unresolved. Germline loops: CDR1 SGHTS, CDR2 YDEGEE. Between the trimmed V and J ends, which lost 4 bases and 2 bases, there was a span of 12 bases. CDR3 length equals 14 residues. CDR3 DNA (partial): TGTGCCAGCAGCCCTGTAGAACAGCAAGAGACC. It translates to CASSPVEQQET. The CDR3 reads in full as CASSPVEQQETQYF.